The 30 T cell receptor beta chains below all came from one sample that was sequenced in a study of blood T cell repertoires in COVID-19 (dated by TCRdb to the early 2020s). Library method: the immunoSEQ multiplex PCR assay. TCRdb's version of the immuneACCESS table is confined to in-frame rearrangements and falls short of the full clone set. An unresolved V gene accounts for under half of the shortfall where checked; the remainder is of unknown origin. The sample table lists approximately 83,000 clones, around four fifths of them with a count of one. The ten largest clonotypes hold 3% to 3.5% of the sample. The sequencing sample was made of peripheral blood. These receptor sequences come from a man aged 45-65 years with acute or convalescent COVID-19.

The chain links TRBV5-1 to TRBJ2-1; D remains ambiguous. V shed 0 bases and J shed 5 bases, with 9 bases lying between them. The CDR3 sequence is 14 residues long. Germline values: CDR1 SGHRS, CDR2 YFSETQ. This chain's CDR3 is CASSLALGDNEQFF. The CDR3 region has the DNA TGCGCCAGCAGCTTGGCCTTGGGCGACAATGAGCAGTTCTTC. Complete variable domain (other parts from reference TRBV5-1 and TRBJ2-1): KAGVTQTPRYLIKTRGQQVTLSCSPISGHRSVSWYQQTPGQGLQFLFEYFSETQRNKGNFPGRFSGRQFSNSRSEMNVSTLELGDSALYLCASSLALGDNEQFFGPGTRLTVL.

The chain couples TRBV6-6 to TRBJ1-5, with 8 positions matching TRBD1. Germline V lookup: CDR1 MNHNY, CDR2 SVGAGI (reference sequence). V was clipped by 6 bases and J by 9 bases; unmatched bases: 4. The length of the CDR3 is 12 residues. The CDR3 sequence is CASRSGQGPQHF. The CDR3 DNA follows: TGTGCCAGCAGGAGCGGACAGGGGCCCCAGCATTTT.

J is TRBJ2-7 and V is TRBV6-6; 9 bases agree with TRBD1. Per germline, CDR1 MNHNY and CDR2 SVGAGI (reference sequence). CDR3 length equals 14 residues. Germline trimming cut 5 bases from V and 5 bases from J; bases unmatched to any gene: 7. The CDR3 region is CASSTGTGKNEQYF. The CDR3 bases are TGTGCCAGCAGTACCGGGACAGGGAAGAACGAGCAGTACTTC.

The J gene is TRBJ2-1, the V gene TRBV9; 12 bases align to TRBD1. V shed 3 bases and J 6 bases; nucleotides not matched to a gene: 4. There are 15 residues in the CDR3. Germline V CDR1 and CDR2: SGDLS, YYNGEE. This chain's CDR3 is CASSARDRGPNEQFF. The CDR3 region has the DNA TGTGCCAGCAGCGCGCGGGACAGGGGGCCCAATGAGCAGTTCTTC.

This clone was seen more than once but under ten times. The chain has TRBV5-1 and TRBJ2-7; possible D gene TRBD2, 6 bases. This CDR3 has 12 amino acids. Germline V gene sequence: CDR1 SGHRS, CDR2 YFSETQ. V was clipped by 4 bases and J by 7 bases, with 12 bases between them. The CDR3 loop is CASSPAGTEQYF. The CDR3 DNA sequence: TGCGCCAGCAGCCCTGCGGGGACTGAGCAGTACTTC.

As concerns this clone: Other DNA sequences in the sample encode the same CDR3. The chain links TRBV28 to TRBJ2-7; tentatively, D is TRBD1 (6 bases). V shed 5 bases and J shed 4 bases, with 9 bases lying between them. This CDR3 spans 12 amino acids. Germline V gene lookup returns CDR1 MDHEN and CDR2 SYDVKM. This chain's CDR3 is CASSLQGYEQYF. Written as DNA, the CDR3 is TGTGCCAGCAGTCTACAGGGTTACGAGCAGTACTTC.

V and J are TRBV30 and TRBJ1-2; the match to TRBD1 covers 7 bases. Per germline, CDR1 GTSNPN and CDR2 SVGIG (reference sequence). V shed 2 bases and J 5 bases; nucleotides not matched to a gene: 11. This CDR3 region has 15 residues. Written as DNA, the CDR3 is TGTGCCTGGAGTCCCCCTGACAGGGCGGGTTATGGCTACACCTTC. Translating it yields CAWSPPDRAGYGYTF.

V gene TRBV7-9 combines with J gene TRBJ2-5, with 10 bases fitting TRBD1. The germline gives CDR1 SEHNR, CDR2 FQNEAQ (reference sequence). There are 16 residues in the CDR3. V lost 4 bases to trimming and J lost 1 base; unmatched junction nucleotides: 6. The CDR3 loop is CASSSGDRGLQETQYF. The DNA of the CDR3 is TGTGCCAGCAGCTCGGGGGACAGGGGACTCCAAGAGACCCAGTACTTC. The variable domain in full, completed from reference TRBV7-9 and TRBJ2-5, reads DTGVSQNPRHKITKRGQNVTFRCDPISEHNRLYWYRQTLGQGPEFLTYFQNEAQLEKSRLLSDRFSAERPKGSFSTLEIQRTEQGDSAMYLCASSSGDRGLQETQYFGPGTRLLVL.

This clone was counted only a few times. V and J are TRBV4-1 and TRBJ1-1; 7 bases are shared with TRBD1. Per germline, CDR1 MGHRA and CDR2 YSYEKL. V lost 9 bases, J lost 0 bases, and 10 bases stayed unmatched. The CDR3 length is 15 residues. Here the CDR3 DNA reads TGCGCCAGTCACCTTACGGGACAGCTGAACACTGAAGCTTTCTTT. Translation: CASHLTGQLNTEAFF.

This chain links TRBV6-5 with TRBJ1-1, with a weak D call TRBD1 (6 bases). The CDR3 loop spans 15 amino acids. Germline V CDR1 and CDR2: MNHEY, SVGAGI. V was shortened by 8 bases and J by 4 bases, with 20 bases between the two germline ends. The CDR3 DNA reads as TGTGCCAGCCACCGGGGGGGGGCTATGGGCACTGAAGCTTTCTTT. This encodes CASHRGGAMGTEAFF.

This clone came up once. The DNA of the CDR3 is TGCGCCAGCAGCTTGGCCGGTGGTCATGAGACCCAGTACTTC. Its translation is CASSLAGGHETQYF. The V and J genes are TRBV5-1 and TRBJ2-5; D not certain. The V end lost 0 bases, the J end lost 5 bases, and 11 bases lay between the germline ends. From germline, CDR1 is SGHRS and CDR2 YFSETQ. This CDR3 contains 14 residues.

Concerning this clone itself: At one boundary the junction diverges from the germline segment, which might be a read error. The V gene is TRBV19, the J gene TRBJ1-5; D gene unclear. Germline V gene lookup returns CDR1 LNHDA and CDR2 SQIVND (reference sequence). The CDR3 extends over 13 amino acids. CDR3 sequence (DNA): TGTGCCAGTAGTGTGTCAGGCAATCAGCTCCAGCATTTT. Its translation: CASSVSGNQLQHF.

The rearrangement uses TRBV9 and TRBJ2-3; 10 bases align to TRBD2. The CDR3 contains 19 residues. The germline CDR1 and CDR2 sequences are SGDLS and YYNGEE. The junction had 19 bases not matched to a gene; V was cut back by 4 bases and J by 5 bases. Written as DNA, the CDR3 is TGTGCCAGCAGCCAAGGCAGTCGAGGGCGGCTAGCGGGAGTAGATACGCAGTATTTT. It is translated as CASSQGSRGRLAGVDTQYF.

The CDR3: CASSSDRGAYGYTF. The CDR3 region has the DNA TGTGCCAGCAGTTCCGACAGGGGAGCCTATGGCTACACCTTC. This rearrangement joins TRBV27 to TRBJ1-2, with 8 bases identical to TRBD1. The germline V gene encodes CDR1 MNHEY and CDR2 SMNVEV (reference sequence). Trimming took 4 bases from V and 4 from J; bases not matched to a gene: 5. CDR3 length: 14 residues.

A few counts support this clone. The chain joins TRBV4-3 to TRBJ1-1, with D possibly TRBD1 on 5 matching bases. CDR1 and CDR2 from the germline V gene are LGHNA and YSLEER. Trimming removed 0 bases from V and 3 bases from J, with 8 bases in between. The CDR3 has 14 amino acids. This chain's CDR3 is CASSQERGYTEAFF. Here the CDR3 DNA reads TGCGCCAGCAGCCAAGAGCGGGGGTACACTGAAGCTTTCTTT.

The CDR3: CASSRQGVGQPQHF. In nucleotides, the CDR3 is TGTGCCAGCAGTCGACAGGGAGTGGGTCAGCCCCAGCATTTT. The V gene is TRBV6-5, the J gene TRBJ1-5, with 7 bases that match TRBD1. This CDR3 comprises 14 residues. Germline V CDR1 and CDR2: MNHEY, SVGAGI. V dropped 5 bases and J dropped 6; count of bases not matched to a gene: 7.

V gene TRBV10-3 combines with J gene TRBJ2-3, with 10 bases lining up with TRBD1. V lost 6 bases and J lost 0; bases outside the gene matches: 15. Germline V lookup: CDR1 ENHRY, CDR2 SYGVKD. CDR3 length: 19 amino acids. The DNA of the CDR3 is TGTGCCATCAGCCCAAGACAGGGGGCCAATATACCTAGCACAGATACGCAGTATTTT. Residues: CAISPRQGANIPSTDTQYF.

This chain joins TRBV6-5 and TRBJ2-7, with D possibly TRBD1 on 6 matching bases. V lost 7 bases, J lost 0 bases, and 13 bases lay in between. Looked up from germline, CDR1 is MNHEY and CDR2 is SVGAGI. There are 14 residues in the CDR3. The CDR3 nucleotides read TGTGCCAGCATGACCGGGACATCCTCCTACGAGCAGTACTTC. Its protein product is CASMTGTSSYEQYF.

This sequence joins TRBV21-1 and TRBJ2-1; the table names TRBD2, a call not compared with the DNA. TRBV21-1 is marked as a pseudogene. The CDR3 length is 16 residues. Here the CDR3 DNA reads TGTGCCAGCAGCAAATGGTGTGAGCGGGAGTACAATGAGCAGTTCTTC. It is translated as CASSKWCEREYNEQFF.

This clone was seen just once. V and J are TRBV5-1 and TRBJ2-5; tentatively, D is TRBD1 (7 bases). The CDR3 totals 15 residues. V was clipped by 3 bases and J by 2 bases, with 14 bases between them. Germline V gene sequence: CDR1 SGHRS, CDR2 YFSETQ. CDR3: CASSSLAGGQETQYF. The CDR3 DNA reads as TGCGCCAGCAGCTCCCTTGCAGGGGGGCAAGAGACCCAGTACTTC.

The gene calls are TRBV30 and TRBJ1-1; tentative D call: TRBD1 (6 bases). V shed 5 bases and J shed 5 bases, with 12 bases lying between them. Germline V gives CDR1 GTSNPN, CDR2 SVGIG (reference sequence). CDR3 length equals 12 residues. The CDR3 sequence is CAWFKGGTEAFF. The CDR3 DNA reads as TGTGCCTGGTTCAAGGGGGGGACTGAAGCTTTCTTT.

The V gene is TRBV5-6, the J gene TRBJ2-1; TRBD2 matches 7 bases. The CDR3 contains 15 residues. V dropped 0 bases and J dropped 4; count of bases not matched to a gene: 4. CDR1 SGHDT and CDR2 YYEEEE come from the germline V gene. The DNA of the CDR3 is TGTGCCAGCAGCTTGGGCGGGAGTTTGTACAATGAGCAGTTCTTC. Its protein product is CASSLGGSLYNEQFF.

The chain is built from TRBV7-6 and TRBJ1-5; no clear D. The V and J ends lost 5 bases and 5 bases respectively, with 10 bases between them. Germline CDR1 SGHVS, CDR2 FNYEAQ. The CDR3 extends over 13 amino acids. The CDR3 is CASSPQRDQPQHF. The CDR3 nucleotides are TGTGCCAGCAGCCCCCAGCGGGATCAGCCCCAGCATTTT.

The chain is built from TRBV5-1 and TRBJ2-1; TRBD2 agrees at 12 bases. V shed 0 bases, J shed 3 bases, and the junction held 7 bases outside the gene matches. CDR3 size: 18 residues. The germline V gene encodes CDR1 SGHRS and CDR2 YFSETQ. The CDR3 coding sequence is TGCGCCAGCAGCTTGGTGCCTAGCGGGGGGGCCGGCTACAATGAGCAGTTCTTC. Its translation: CASSLVPSGGAGYNEQFF.

The chain links TRBV10-3 to TRBJ1-1, with TRBD1 as a possible D gene (5 bases). The CDR3 totals 13 residues. V gave up 6 bases and J gave up 1 base, with 9 bases separating them. Per the germline V gene, CDR1 is ENHRY and CDR2 is SYGVKD. CDR3 nucleotides: TGTGCCATCAGGCAACAGGAGAACACTGAAGCTTTCTTT. Residues: CAIRQQENTEAFF.

The chain couples TRBV5-1 to TRBJ1-2, with TRBD1 identical over 10 bases. CDR1 is SGHRS, CDR2 YFSETQ, per germline. The CDR3 covers 15 residues. V was pared by 4 bases and J by 5 bases, with 8 bases of the junction left unmatched. In DNA form, the CDR3 reads TGCGCCAGCAGCCCGACAGGGGGCCGTGAATATGGCTACACCTTC. Protein sequence: CASSPTGGREYGYTF.

CDR3 residues: CATSDSGGLETQYF. Here the CDR3 DNA reads TGTGCCACCAGTGACAGCGGAGGGTTAGAGACCCAGTACTTC. This chain connects TRBV24-1 to TRBJ2-5, with a tentative D call TRBD2 (6 bases). V shed 4 bases and J shed 4 bases, with 12 bases lying between them. CDR3 length: 14 amino acids. CDR1 and CDR2 from the germline V gene are KGHDR and SFDVKD.

The chain recombines TRBV7-8 with TRBJ2-2, with TRBD2 identical over 11 bases. This CDR3 contains 17 residues. J lost 4 bases, V lost 2 bases, and 6 bases had no gene match. From germline, CDR1 is SGHVS and CDR2 FQNEAQ. CDR3 bases: TGTGCCAGCAGCTTACTAGCCGGACTAGCGGGCACCGGGGAGCTGTTTTTT. Translated, it gives CASSLLAGLAGTGELFF.

V gene TRBV5-1 combines with J gene TRBJ1-2; 9 nucleotides match TRBD1. Per germline, CDR1 SGHRS and CDR2 YFSETQ. V gave up 4 bases and J gave up 7 bases; unmatched junction bases: 8. The CDR3 spans 14 residues. The CDR3 nucleotides read TGCGCCAGCAGCCTCGAGACAGGGGGAGGTGGCTACACCTTC. Translated: CASSLETGGGGYTF.

This rearrangement joins TRBV6-1 to TRBJ2-7; 8 bases fit TRBD2. The length of the CDR3 is 15 residues. The V segment lost 1 base and the J segment 6 bases; nucleotides outside the gene matches: 8. Germline V CDR1 and CDR2: MNHNS, SASEGT. This CDR3 reads CASSEELRTSSEQYF. The CDR3 DNA follows: TGTGCCAGCAGTGAAGAGTTACGGACTAGCTCCGAGCAGTACTTC.